This T cell receptor (beta chain) was identified during a study of post-analysis software for immune sequencing data. Germline V gene data show CDR1 as SGHRS and CDR2 as YFSETQ. This CDR3 region has 13 residues. Germline trimming cut 3 bases from V and 7 bases from J; bases unmatched to any gene: 3. cDNA libraries of TCR beta carried unique molecular identifiers. TCRdb recomputed calls from the PCR reads with MiXCR, one row per CDR3 protein. Here the sample spans fewer than 700,000 distinct CDR3 sequences, 44% being singletons. General observations from the study: In patients, TRBV5-6, TRBV5-1 and TRBV20-1 belonged to 4 or 5 TRBV segments found more frequently than in controls. Under F measure analysis, samples from one preparation batch co-clustered strongly.

This clonotype appeared a few times. Its antigen is still unknown. Sequencing was performed on blood. The V call is TRBV5-1, the J call TRBJ2-1, with 8 bases identical to TRBD1. This sequence originates from a girl aged 5 to 17 with multiple sclerosis. The CDR3, as DNA: TGCGCCAGCAGCTCCCGGACAGGGAATGAGCAGTTCTTC. It yields the protein CASSSRTGNEQFF.